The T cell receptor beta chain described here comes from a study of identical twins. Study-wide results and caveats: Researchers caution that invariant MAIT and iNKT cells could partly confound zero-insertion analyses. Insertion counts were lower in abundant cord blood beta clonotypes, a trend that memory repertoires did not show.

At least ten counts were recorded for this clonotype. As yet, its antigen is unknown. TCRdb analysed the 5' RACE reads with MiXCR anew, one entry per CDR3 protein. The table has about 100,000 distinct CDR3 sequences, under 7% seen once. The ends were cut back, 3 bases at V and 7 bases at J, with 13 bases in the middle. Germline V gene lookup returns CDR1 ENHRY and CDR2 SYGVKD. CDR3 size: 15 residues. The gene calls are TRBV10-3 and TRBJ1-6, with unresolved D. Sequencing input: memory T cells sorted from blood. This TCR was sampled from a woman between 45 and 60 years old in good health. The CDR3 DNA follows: TGTGCCATCAGTGACACTGGGGTTGCGAATTCACCCCTCCACTTT. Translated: CAISDTGVANSPLHF.